A single sample gave rise to the 6 T cell receptor beta chains below, sequenced in a study of blood T cells in healthy people across ages. Next came a second PCR, run for about 7 to 12 cycles, which used a sample-barcoded 5' primer along with a J-beta primer mix. TCRdb used MiXCR to reprocess the 5' RACE reads, holding one entry per CDR3 protein. The sample includes around 1,900,000 distinct CDR3 sequences, more than 35% of them seen just once. Sequencing was performed on blood. The source is a human donor in good health.

In its sample, this clonotype was seen a few times. The V gene is TRBV12-3 or TRBV12-4, the J gene TRBJ2-2, with D tentatively TRBD1 (5 bases). With 3 bases removed from V and 5 bases from J, the gap between germline ends came to 13 bases. The CDR3 runs to 15 residues. The CDR3 is CASSLGYRPTGELFF. CDR3 sequence (DNA): TGTGCCAGCAGTTTGGGTTACAGGCCTACCGGGGAGCTGTTTTTT.

The chain employs TRBV7-2 and TRBJ2-1, with D perhaps matching TRBD1 (5 bases). Germline CDR1 and CDR2: SGHTA and FQGNSA. V was shortened by 0 bases and J by 8 bases, with 11 bases between the two germline ends. There are 14 residues in the CDR3. The chain's CDR3 is CASSLALRVHEQFF. In DNA form, the CDR3 reads TGTGCCAGCAGCTTAGCGCTCAGGGTACATGAGCAGTTCTTC. The full variable domain, rest sourced from reference TRBV7-2 and TRBJ2-1, is GAGVSQSPSNKVTEKGKDVELRCDPISGHTALYWYRQSLGQGLEFLIYFQGNSAPDKSGLPSDRFSAERTGGSVSTLTIQRTQQEDSAVYLCASSLALRVHEQFFGPGTRLTVL.

The chain carries TRBV5-1 and TRBJ2-7, with D possibly TRBD1 on 6 matching bases. This CDR3 is 15 amino acids long. Trimming took 2 bases from V and 4 from J, leaving 16 bases between them. Germline CDR1 SGHRS, CDR2 YFSETQ. The CDR3 coding sequence is TGCGCCAGCAGCTTAACCCCAGGGGCGCAGTACGAGCAGTACTTC. Translating it yields CASSLTPGAQYEQYF.

This clonotype was detected a few times. Here the CDR3 reads CASSQQTNYGYTF. The CDR3 DNA is TGTGCCAGCAGTCAGCAGACTAACTATGGCTACACCTTC. The chain combines TRBV7-8 with TRBJ1-2; D uncertain. The CDR3 is 13 residues long. With 6 bases removed from V and 0 bases from J, the gap between germline ends came to 8 bases. Germline CDR1 SGHVS, CDR2 FQNEAQ.

This chain joins TRBV2 and TRBJ1-2; D gene uncertain. V was clipped by 2 bases and J by 1 base, with 11 bases between them. The CDR3 totals 15 residues. From germline, CDR1 is SNHLY and CDR2 FYNNEI. CDR3 nucleotides: TGTGCCAGCAGTGAATTAGGGTTCGATAACTATGGCTACACCTTC. This encodes CASSELGFDNYGYTF.

J is TRBJ2-4 and V is TRBV5-5, with D possibly matching TRBD2 (5 bases). The DNA end favors TRBJ2-7, so the J call may be wrong. This CDR3 region has 13 residues. Germline V gives CDR1 SGHKS, CDR2 YYEKEE (reference sequence). For the CDR3, the DNA is TGTGCCAGCAGCAAGCGGTGGGTTGACGAGCAGTACTTC. This gives the protein CASSKRWVDEQYF.